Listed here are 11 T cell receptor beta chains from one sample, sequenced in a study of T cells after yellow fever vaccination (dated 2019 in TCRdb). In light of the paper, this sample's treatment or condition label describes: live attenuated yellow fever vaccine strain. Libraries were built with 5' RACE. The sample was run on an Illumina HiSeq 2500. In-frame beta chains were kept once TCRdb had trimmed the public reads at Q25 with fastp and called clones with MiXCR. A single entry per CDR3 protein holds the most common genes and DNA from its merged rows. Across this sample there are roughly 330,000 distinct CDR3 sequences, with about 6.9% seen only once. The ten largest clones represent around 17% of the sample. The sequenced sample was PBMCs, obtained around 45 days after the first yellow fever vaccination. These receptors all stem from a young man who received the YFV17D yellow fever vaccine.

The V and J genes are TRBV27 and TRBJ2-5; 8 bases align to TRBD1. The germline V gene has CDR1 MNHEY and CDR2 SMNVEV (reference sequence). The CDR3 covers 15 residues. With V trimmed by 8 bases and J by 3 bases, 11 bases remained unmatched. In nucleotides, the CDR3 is TGTGCCAGCCGTTGGACAGGGAGGTTTGAAGAGACCCAGTACTTC. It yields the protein CASRWTGRFEETQYF.

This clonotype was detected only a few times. The CDR3 loop is CASSLALGVDEQYV. In nucleotides, the CDR3 is TGTGCCAGCAGCTTAGCGCTTGGGGTAGACGAGCAGTACGTC. The chain recombines TRBV7-8 with TRBJ2-7; D unresolved. The germline CDR1 and CDR2 sequences are SGHVS and FQNEAQ. Trimming took off 0 bases at V and 5 bases at J, with 11 bases between the two ends. The CDR3 is 14 amino acids.

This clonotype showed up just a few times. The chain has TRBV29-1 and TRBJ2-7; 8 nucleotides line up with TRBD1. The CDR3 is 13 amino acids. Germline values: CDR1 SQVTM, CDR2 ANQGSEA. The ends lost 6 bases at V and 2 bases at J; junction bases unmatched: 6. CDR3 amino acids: CSVTTGVPYEQYF. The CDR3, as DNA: TGCAGCGTCACGACAGGGGTACCCTACGAGCAGTACTTC.

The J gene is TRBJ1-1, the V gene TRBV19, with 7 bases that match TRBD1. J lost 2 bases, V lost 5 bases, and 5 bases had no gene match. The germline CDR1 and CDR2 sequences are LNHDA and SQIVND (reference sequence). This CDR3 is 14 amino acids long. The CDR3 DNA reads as TGTGCCAGTAGTCCGACAGGGCGTAACACTGAAGCTTTCTTT. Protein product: CASSPTGRNTEAFF.

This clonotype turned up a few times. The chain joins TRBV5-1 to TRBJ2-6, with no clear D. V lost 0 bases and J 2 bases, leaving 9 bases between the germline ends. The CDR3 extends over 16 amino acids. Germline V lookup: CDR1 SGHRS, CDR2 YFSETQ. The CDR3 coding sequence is TGCGCCAGCAGCTTGGCGTGGGCCCCTGGGGCCAACGTCCTGACTTTC. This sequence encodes CASSLAWAPGANVLTF. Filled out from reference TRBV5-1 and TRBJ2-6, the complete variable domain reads KAGVTQTPRYLIKTRGQQVTLSCSPISGHRSVSWYQQTPGQGLQFLFEYFSETQRNKGNFPGRFSGRQFSNSRSEMNVSTLELGDSALYLCASSLAWAPGANVLTFGAGSRLTVL.

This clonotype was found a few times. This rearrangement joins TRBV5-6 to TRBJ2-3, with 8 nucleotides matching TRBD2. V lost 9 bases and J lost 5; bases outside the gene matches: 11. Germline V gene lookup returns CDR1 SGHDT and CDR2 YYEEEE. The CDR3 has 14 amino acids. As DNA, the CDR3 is TGTGCCACCTCGGGAGGGGGGCGCAAAGATACGCAGTATTTT. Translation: CATSGGGRKDTQYF.

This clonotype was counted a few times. CDR3 protein: CASSLRSGEIYGYTF. In DNA form, the CDR3 reads TGTGCCAGCAGCCTACGCTCAGGGGAAATCTATGGCTACACCTTC. This chain links TRBV7-8 with TRBJ1-2; possibly TRBD1 for D (6 bases). The CDR3 totals 15 residues. Trimming left V 5 bases short and J 4 bases short, with 17 bases between. CDR1 is SGHVS and CDR2 is FQNEAQ in the germline V gene.

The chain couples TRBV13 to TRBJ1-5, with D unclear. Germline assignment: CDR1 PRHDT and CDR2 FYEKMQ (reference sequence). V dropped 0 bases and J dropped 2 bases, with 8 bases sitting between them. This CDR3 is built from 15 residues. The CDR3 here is CASSLGRGGNQPQHF. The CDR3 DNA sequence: TGTGCCAGCAGCTTAGGCCGTGGAGGCAATCAGCCCCAGCATTTT. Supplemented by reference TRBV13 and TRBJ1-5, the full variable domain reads AAGVIQSPRHLIKEKRETATLKCYPIPRHDTVYWYQQGPGQDPQFLISFYEKMQSDKGSIPDRFSAQQFSDYHSELNMSSLELGDSALYFCASSLGRGGNQPQHFGDGTRLSIL.

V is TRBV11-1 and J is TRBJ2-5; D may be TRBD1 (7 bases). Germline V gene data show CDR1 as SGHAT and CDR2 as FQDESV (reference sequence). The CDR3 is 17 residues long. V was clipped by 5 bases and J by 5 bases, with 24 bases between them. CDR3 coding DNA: TGTGCCAGCAGCCCGAGAACATGGGACAGTGGGGGGGAGACCCAGTACTTC. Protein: CASSPRTWDSGGETQYF.

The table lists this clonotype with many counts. CDR3 nucleotides: TGTGCCAGCAGTTACCCCACTAGCGGGGGGGCCCTTGGGGAGACCCAGTACTTC. It yields the protein CASSYPTSGGALGETQYF. The chain employs TRBV6-5 and TRBJ2-5; TRBD2 matches at 13 bases. Per germline, CDR1 MNHEY and CDR2 SVGAGI. V lost 2 bases to trimming and J lost 5 bases; unmatched junction nucleotides: 11. This CDR3 spans 18 amino acids.

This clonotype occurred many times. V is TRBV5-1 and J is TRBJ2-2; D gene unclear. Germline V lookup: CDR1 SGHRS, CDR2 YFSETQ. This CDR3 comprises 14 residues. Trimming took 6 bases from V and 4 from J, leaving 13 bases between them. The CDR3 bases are TGCGCCAGCAAAACGACCGCCGGCACCGGGGAGCTGTTTTTT. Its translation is CASKTTAGTGELFF.